This T cell receptor (beta chain) was captured in a study of shared clonotypes between healthy human individuals. Overall study results and limits: Clonotypes that were shared across four donors made up approximately 5% of naive CD4 clonotypes.

Concerning this clone: The target antigen is unknown.

Genomic DNA from each subset was divided evenly over several immunoSEQ plates. DNA at 200 ng, roughly 30,000 T cell genomes, went into sorted-subset replicate PCRs. Using immunoSEQ multiplex PCR, the repertoire was profiled, and TCRdb retains in-frame clones only, with some absent. This table has 2 million to 2.5 million clones, 95% appearing once. The CDR3 sequence is 14 residues long. Trimming removed 8 bases at V and 1 base at J, with 12 bases between. Germline CDR1 and CDR2: SNHLY and FYNNEI. J is TRBJ1-5 and V is TRBV2; the D gene is possibly TRBD1 (5 bases). The sequence derives from a man aged 18 to 29 in good health. Sequences were obtained from naive CD4+ T cells sorted from blood. As for subset: CD45RA+ positively selected. The CDR3 reads CASGAGGSNQPQHF. For the CDR3, the DNA is TGTGCCAGCGGGGCAGGTGGGAGCAATCAGCCCCAGCATTTT.